This TCR beta chain was observed in a study of cytotoxic CD8 clonotypes in ibrutinib-treated CLL. As for the study in general: The sample average was about 260,000 productive templates and fewer than 95,000 productive rearrangements.

V was shortened by 1 base and J by 3 bases, with 7 bases between the two germline ends. This CDR3 spans 13 amino acids. The germline V gene encodes CDR1 SGHVS and CDR2 FNYEAQ. About this clone: Its antigen is as yet unknown.

General observations from the study: Sampling times differed between sustained-remission and progressing patients. Baseline values of clonality outstripped age-matched healthy donors and followed circulating CD8+ T-cell counts.

The table came from immunoSEQ multiplex PCR; TCRdb's copy has only in-frame clones and leaves some out. The table records around 70,000 clones, 90% of them present only once. Sequenced material: PBMCs, taken after 12 months of ibrutinib treatment. V gene TRBV7-6 combines with J gene TRBJ2-7, with a possible D match to TRBD2 (5 bases). The receptor was isolated from a human donor with chronic lymphocytic leukemia. In nucleotides, the CDR3 is TGTGCCAGCAGCTTAGGGGAGTACTACGAGCAGTACTTC. Protein product: CASSLGEYYEQYF.